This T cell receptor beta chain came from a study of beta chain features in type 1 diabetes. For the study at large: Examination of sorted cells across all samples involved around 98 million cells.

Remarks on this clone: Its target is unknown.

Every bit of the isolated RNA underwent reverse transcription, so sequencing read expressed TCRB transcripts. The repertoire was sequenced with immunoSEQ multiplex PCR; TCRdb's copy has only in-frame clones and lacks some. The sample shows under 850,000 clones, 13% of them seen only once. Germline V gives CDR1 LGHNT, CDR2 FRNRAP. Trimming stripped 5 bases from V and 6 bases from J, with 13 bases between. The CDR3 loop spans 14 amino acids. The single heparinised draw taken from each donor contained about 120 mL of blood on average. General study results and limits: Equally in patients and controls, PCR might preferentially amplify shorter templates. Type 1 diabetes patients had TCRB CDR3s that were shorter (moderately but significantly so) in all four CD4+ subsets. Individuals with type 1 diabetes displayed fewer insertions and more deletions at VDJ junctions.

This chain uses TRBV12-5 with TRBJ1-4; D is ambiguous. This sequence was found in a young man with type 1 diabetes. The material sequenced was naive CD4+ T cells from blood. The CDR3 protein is CASGPVGVDEKLFF. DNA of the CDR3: TGTGCTAGTGGTCCCGTGGGAGTCGATGAAAAACTGTTTTTT. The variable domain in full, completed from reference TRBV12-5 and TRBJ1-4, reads DARVTQTPRHKVTEMGQEVTMRCQPILGHNTVFWYRQTMMQGLELLAYFRNRAPLDDSGMPKDRFSAEMPDATLATLKIQPSEPRDSAVYFCASGPVGVDEKLFFGSGTQLSVL.